This passage covers 26 T cell receptor beta chains from one sample sequenced in a study of OX40 agonist ivuxolimab in advanced cancers. Clones were sequenced by immunoSEQ multiplex PCR, and TCRdb holds only the in-frame ones, with some missing. The data contain some 90,000 clones, approximately 90% of them seen just once; the ten biggest clones take up 1% to 1.3%. The specimen was CD4+ or CD8+ T cells sorted from blood, collected in a trial of the OX40 agonist ivuxolimab. These receptors all stem from an adult with an advanced solid tumor such as melanoma, head and neck, liver or kidney cancer.

V and J are TRBV4-2 and TRBJ2-1; TRBD2 matches at 9 bases. This CDR3 has 13 residues. Trimming at V came to 7 bases and at J to 9 bases, leaving 7 bases not matched to a gene. Germline CDR1 reads LGHNA; CDR2 reads YNFKEQ. CDR3 amino acids: CASKLAGGGEQFF. Written as DNA, the CDR3 is TGTGCCAGCAAACTAGCGGGTGGGGGTGAGCAGTTCTTC.

The CDR3 is CAWSVRTYNEQFF. In nucleotides, the CDR3 is TGTGCCTGGAGTGTACGGACCTACAATGAGCAGTTCTTC. The chain joins TRBV30 to TRBJ2-1; D remains unclear. Trimming removed 0 bases from V and 2 bases from J, with 5 bases in between. The CDR3 sequence is 13 residues long. Germline lookup yields CDR1 GTSNPN and CDR2 SVGIG (reference sequence).

V gene TRBV30 combines with J gene TRBJ2-1; TRBD2 agrees at 8 bases. The CDR3 is made up of 14 amino acids. Germline V gives CDR1 GTSNPN, CDR2 SVGIG (reference sequence). After removal of 2 bases from V and 9 bases from J, the junction contained 9 bases not matched to a gene. The CDR3: CAWSHGLAGGEQFF. In DNA form, the CDR3 reads TGTGCCTGGAGTCACGGACTAGCCGGGGGTGAGCAGTTCTTC.

J is TRBJ2-7 and V is TRBV27; D not certain. Germline V lookup: CDR1 MNHEY, CDR2 SMNVEV (reference sequence). The V gene lost 4 bases and the J gene lost 0 bases, with 10 bases spanning the gap. The CDR3 loop spans 14 amino acids. The CDR3, as DNA: TGTGCCAGCAGTTACCAGCGAAACTCCTACGAGCAGTACTTC. As protein: CASSYQRNSYEQYF.

The chain is built from TRBV11-2 and TRBJ2-2; unclear D gene. Germline CDR1 is SGHAT and CDR2 is FQNNGV. The ends were cut back, 1 base at V and 1 base at J, with 7 bases in the middle. The CDR3 is 15 amino acids. The CDR3 protein is CASSLVALNTGELFF. In DNA, the CDR3 is TGTGCCAGCAGCTTAGTAGCCCTGAACACCGGGGAGCTGTTTTTT.

This clone has more than one count but fewer than ten. This chain links TRBV19 with TRBJ1-4; TRBD1 is a possible D gene (5 bases). The V end lost 6 bases, the J end lost 8 bases, and 16 bases lay between the germline ends. Germline V gene lookup returns CDR1 LNHDA and CDR2 SQIVND (reference sequence). This CDR3 contains 14 residues. The CDR3 here is CASRPGPGGEKLFF. The DNA for the CDR3 is TGTGCCAGTAGACCGGGACCCGGGGGGGAAAAACTGTTTTTT. Complete variable domain (other parts from reference TRBV19 and TRBJ1-4): DGGITQSPKYLFRKEGQNVTLSCEQNLNHDAMYWYRQDPGQGLRLIYYSQIVNDFQKGDIAEGYSVSREKKESFPLTVTSAQKNPTAFYLCASRPGPGGEKLFFGSGTQLSVL.

The genes are TRBV19 and TRBJ2-1; TRBD2 agrees at 11 bases. V gave up 3 bases and J gave up 15 bases; unmatched junction bases: 4. Germline V lookup: CDR1 LNHDA, CDR2 SQIVND (reference sequence). This CDR3 is 12 amino acids long. The CDR3 nucleotides read TGTGCCAGTAGTATGACTAGCGGGACTGTGTTCTTC. Encoded protein: CASSMTSGTVFF.

This chain links TRBV27 with TRBJ2-3, with D possibly TRBD2 on 6 matching bases. Trimming shortened V by 3 bases and J by 11 bases, and 9 bases separated the two germline ends. The CDR3 is 11 amino acids. The germline CDR1 and CDR2 sequences are MNHEY and SMNVEV (reference sequence). For the CDR3, the DNA is TGTGCCAGCAGTTTGATCGGGAGGCAGTATTTT. Encoded protein: CASSLIGRQYF.

The chain recombines TRBV18 with TRBJ2-1, with D possibly TRBD1 on 5 matching bases. Deletions cut 4 bases from V and 7 bases from J, with 17 bases between. Germline CDR1 is KGHSH and CDR2 is LQKENI. The CDR3 covers 15 residues. CDR3 loop: CASSRTLGDRNEQFF. CDR3 sequence (DNA): TGTGCCAGCTCACGGACCCTAGGGGATAGGAATGAGCAGTTCTTC. The full variable domain, rest sourced from reference TRBV18 and TRBJ2-1, is NAGVMQNPRHLVRRRGQEARLRCSPMKGHSHVYWYRQLPEEGLKFMVYLQKENIIDESGMPKERFSAEFPKEGPSILRIQQVVRGDSAAYFCASSRTLGDRNEQFFGPGTRLTVL.

The V and J genes are TRBV5-4 and TRBJ2-2; possible D gene TRBD1, 6 bases. The CDR3 consists of 15 residues. Germline loops: CDR1 SGHNT, CDR2 YYREEE (reference sequence). Between the trimmed V and J ends, which lost 3 bases and 2 bases, there was a span of 11 bases. The CDR3 loop reads CASSSRTANTGELFF. CDR3 sequence (DNA): TGTGCCAGCAGCTCTAGGACAGCCAACACCGGGGAGCTGTTTTTT.

CDR3 sequence reads: CASSYGTGVGTDTQYF. The CDR3 DNA is TGTGCCAGCAGTTACGGGACAGGGGTGGGGACAGATACGCAGTATTTT. The chain is built from TRBV6-5 and TRBJ2-3; 10 bases match TRBD1. The CDR3 runs to 16 residues. Germline V lookup: CDR1 MNHEY, CDR2 SVGAGI. V lost 2 bases and J lost 3; bases outside the gene matches: 5.

The chain joins TRBV27 to TRBJ2-5; possibly TRBD1 or TRBD2 for D (6 bases each). This CDR3 is built from 15 residues. Germline-derived CDR1 and CDR2 are MNHEY and SMNVEV (reference sequence). Trimming pared 6 bases from V and 5 bases from J, leaving 19 bases between. This chain's CDR3 is CASRFTRGASETQYF. CDR3 nucleotide sequence: TGTGCCAGCAGATTCACTAGGGGGGCGAGCGAGACCCAGTACTTC.

The chain carries TRBV11-2 and TRBJ1-1, with D maybe TRBD1 (5 bases). Germline assignment: CDR1 SGHAT and CDR2 FQNNGV. CDR3 size: 14 residues. Deletions cut 5 bases from V and 0 bases from J, with 10 bases between. In DNA, the CDR3 is TGTGCCAGCAGCGCAGGGAACATGAACACTGAAGCTTTCTTT. This sequence encodes CASSAGNMNTEAFF.

This sequence joins TRBV29-1 and TRBJ2-7; D is ambiguous. This CDR3 is 12 amino acids long. Trimming cost V 4 bases and J 2 bases, with 9 bases left between them. Germline values: CDR1 SQVTM, CDR2 ANQGSEA. CDR3 coding DNA: TGCAGCGTTGGACTTGGTACCTACGAGCAGTACTTC. It specifies CSVGLGTYEQYF.

This chain uses TRBV2 with TRBJ2-1; D unresolved. The germline V and J ends were trimmed by 0 bases and 0 bases, with 6 bases remaining between them. The CDR3 is 15 residues long. CDR1 is SNHLY, CDR2 FYNNEI, per germline. The CDR3 loop is CASSEAGSSYNEQFF. CDR3 in DNA: TGTGCCAGCAGTGAAGCGGGAAGCTCCTACAATGAGCAGTTCTTC.

This clone came up a few times. The rearrangement uses TRBV5-1 and TRBJ1-2; unclear D gene. This CDR3 is 14 amino acids long. The V and J ends lost 0 bases and 7 bases respectively, with 13 bases between them. The germline CDR1 and CDR2 sequences are SGHRS and YFSETQ. The CDR3 bases are TGCGCCAGCAGCTTGGATGGGGATTCGGGTGGCTACACCTTC. It yields the protein CASSLDGDSGGYTF. Complete variable domain (other parts from reference TRBV5-1 and TRBJ1-2): KAGVTQTPRYLIKTRGQQVTLSCSPISGHRSVSWYQQTPGQGLQFLFEYFSETQRNKGNFPGRFSGRQFSNSRSEMNVSTLELGDSALYLCASSLDGDSGGYTFGSGTRLTVV.

This chain connects TRBV2 to TRBJ1-4; the D gene is possibly TRBD1 (6 bases). The V gene's germline CDR1 is SNHLY and CDR2 FYNNEI. Trimming stripped 1 base from V and 10 bases from J, with 19 bases between. The CDR3 is 16 residues long. CDR3 protein: CASSEGVGGGNGKLFF. CDR3 DNA: TGTGCCAGCAGTGAAGGAGTTGGAGGGGGTAACGGAAAACTGTTTTTT.

The CDR3 DNA reads as TGTGCCAGCAGTTTAGTTGCACTTAGCACAGATACGCAGTATTTT. Residues: CASSLVALSTDTQYF. The rearrangement uses TRBV28 and TRBJ2-3; D remains unclear. Trimming pared 2 bases from V and 0 bases from J, leaving 9 bases between. Germline-derived CDR1 and CDR2 are MDHEN and SYDVKM. CDR3 length equals 15 residues.

The chain combines TRBV27 with TRBJ1-1; D not resolved. V gave up 0 bases and J gave up 1 base, with 15 bases separating them. The CDR3 totals 17 residues. Germline CDR1 is MNHEY and CDR2 is SMNVEV (reference sequence). The CDR3 loop is CASSLSVQTGTNTEAFF. The CDR3 nucleotides are TGTGCCAGCAGTTTATCGGTACAGACGGGAACGAACACTGAAGCTTTCTTT.

This clone was seen once. This chain links TRBV6-1 with TRBJ2-3; 11 nucleotides agree with TRBD2. Germline CDR1 is MNHNS and CDR2 is SASEGT. The CDR3 spans 14 residues. V was pared by 5 bases and J by 3 bases, with 1 base of the junction left unmatched. The CDR3 region is CASSRTSGTDTQYF. The CDR3 region has the DNA TGTGCCAGCAGTAGGACTAGCGGGACAGATACGCAGTATTTT.

The chain has TRBV19 and TRBJ2-1; the match to TRBD2 covers 8 bases. The CDR3 loop spans 15 amino acids. Trimming at V came to 10 bases and at J to 7 bases, leaving 15 bases not matched to a gene. CDR1 is LNHDA and CDR2 is SQIVND in the germline V gene (reference sequence). CDR3 residues: CATQISGIRGNEQFF. The CDR3 DNA follows: TGTGCCACCCAAATTAGCGGGATTCGTGGGAATGAGCAGTTCTTC.

V gene TRBV6-1 combines with J gene TRBJ1-5; D gene ambiguous. Trimming pared 5 bases from V and 4 bases from J, leaving 12 bases between. Germline CDR1 and CDR2: MNHNS and SASEGT. This CDR3 has 14 residues. The CDR3 DNA follows: TGTGCCAGCAGTCAAGAGGCTGGAAATCAGCCCCAGCATTTT. Translated: CASSQEAGNQPQHF.

This rearrangement joins TRBV13 to TRBJ2-2; 10 positions match TRBD1. Germline CDR1 reads PRHDT; CDR2 reads FYEKMQ (reference sequence). This CDR3 is built from 16 residues. The junction had 2 bases not matched to a gene; V was cut back by 0 bases and J by 4 bases. CDR3 bases: TGTGCCAGCAGCTTAGGGGACAGGGGGAGCACCGGGGAGCTGTTTTTT. It yields the protein CASSLGDRGSTGELFF.

V and J are TRBV7-2 and TRBJ2-7; tentatively, D is TRBD2 (6 bases). This CDR3 has 12 residues. Trimming removed 7 bases at V and 6 bases at J, with 13 bases between. Germline CDR1 and CDR2: SGHTA and FQGNSA. CDR3 amino acids: CASTPLGGEQYF. In DNA form, the CDR3 reads TGTGCCAGCACACCCCTCGGGGGCGAGCAGTACTTC.

V gene TRBV5-1 combines with J gene TRBJ2-3, with unresolved D. The CDR3 contains 15 residues. V was cut by 2 bases and J by 1 base, with 11 bases left in between. Germline values: CDR1 SGHRS, CDR2 YFSETQ. DNA for the CDR3: TGCGCCAGCAGCTTAGACTTAATGGGCACAGATACGCAGTATTTT. Protein sequence: CASSLDLMGTDTQYF. The variable domain in full, completed from reference TRBV5-1 and TRBJ2-3, reads KAGVTQTPRYLIKTRGQQVTLSCSPISGHRSVSWYQQTPGQGLQFLFEYFSETQRNKGNFPGRFSGRQFSNSRSEMNVSTLELGDSALYLCASSLDLMGTDTQYFGPGTRLTVL.

The V and J genes are TRBV28 and TRBJ2-7; 7 nucleotides line up with TRBD2. CDR3 size: 16 residues. CDR1 and CDR2 (germline): MDHEN, SYDVKM. V was clipped by 6 bases and J by 2 bases; unmatched bases: 13. The DNA of the CDR3 is TGTGCCAGCAGCCCGCCCCCGGGAGGACTCACCTACGAGCAGTACTTC. This encodes CASSPPPGGLTYEQYF. The whole variable domain, remainder taken from reference TRBV28 and TRBJ2-7, is DVKVTQSSRYLVKRTGEKVFLECVQDMDHENMFWYRQDPGLGLRLIYFSYDVKMKEKGDIPEGYSVSREKKERFSLILESASTNQTSMYLCASSPPPGGLTYEQYFGPGTRLTVT.